What follows are 13 T cell receptor beta chains derived from one specimen sequenced in a study of T cells after yellow fever vaccination. TCRdb ran MiXCR on the 5' RACE reads and lists one entry per CDR3 protein. The table lists 250,000 to 300,000 distinct CDR3 sequences, 13% of them singletons. The sequencing here drew on CD4+ T cells sorted from PBMCs, taken 45 days after the yellow fever booster vaccination. These receptors originate from a man aged 25-45 years who received the YFV17D yellow fever vaccine.

This clonotype has just a few counts. This sequence joins TRBV28 and TRBJ2-7; D is unclear. The CDR3 extends over 11 amino acids. Germline V gene data show CDR1 as MDHEN and CDR2 as SYDVKM. Trimming left V 10 bases short and J 2 bases short, with 9 bases between. As DNA, the CDR3 is TGTGCCACCCGCAATCCCTACGAGCAGTACTTC. Amino acids: CATRNPYEQYF.

This clonotype was seen only a few times. The chain is built from TRBV20-1 and TRBJ2-7; D not resolved. There are 12 residues in the CDR3. V shed 0 bases and J shed 7 bases, with 10 bases lying between them. CDR1 is DFQATT, CDR2 SNEGSKA, per germline (reference sequence). The CDR3, as DNA: TGCAGTGCTAGAGATCGCCGATGGGAGCAGTACTTC. It translates to CSARDRRWEQYF.

This clonotype was found a few times. V gene TRBV7-2 combines with J gene TRBJ2-1; 12 nucleotides align to TRBD2. Germline CDR1 reads SGHTA; CDR2 reads FQGNSA. The CDR3 is 16 amino acids. Trimming cost V 5 bases and J 5 bases; bases outside gene matches: 7. The CDR3 sequence: CASSEARLAGDNEQFF. The CDR3 DNA follows: TGTGCCAGCAGCGAAGCGCGACTAGCGGGAGACAATGAGCAGTTCTTC.

About this clonotype itself: This may stem from a read error, because a much larger clone lies one nucleotide away. The chain has TRBV7-2 and TRBJ1-5; D perhaps matches TRBD1 (6 bases). This CDR3 has 15 amino acids. The germline V gene has CDR1 SGHTA and CDR2 FQGNSA. The CDR3 DNA reads TGTGCCAGCGGCTTACTTACAGGGACGGGTCAGCCCCAGCATTTT. Translating it yields CASGLLTGTGQPQHF.

The V and J genes are TRBV5-1 and TRBJ2-3; D gene uncertain. The CDR3 contains 12 residues. V lost 5 bases and J 4 bases, leaving 8 bases between the germline ends. CDR1 and CDR2 from the germline V gene are SGHRS and YFSETQ. In DNA form, the CDR3 reads TGCGCCAGCAGTTCCGTAGCAGATACGCAGTATTTT. Its protein product is CASSSVADTQYF.

The J gene is TRBJ2-6, the V gene TRBV20-1; D unresolved. This CDR3 contains 15 residues. Trimming took 6 bases from V and 0 from J, leaving 12 bases between them. CDR1 is DFQATT, CDR2 SNEGSKA, per germline (reference sequence). The CDR3 protein is CSAPSVFSGANVLTF. The CDR3 bases are TGCAGTGCACCGTCAGTTTTCTCTGGGGCCAACGTCCTGACTTTC.

This clonotype was detected only a few times. The chain couples TRBV27 to TRBJ2-3; 8 bases match TRBD1. The V segment lost 4 bases and the J segment 0 bases; nucleotides outside the gene matches: 3. From germline, CDR1 is MNHEY and CDR2 SMNVEV (reference sequence). This CDR3 contains 15 residues. The CDR3 nucleotides read TGTGCCAGCAGTTGGACAGGGCTGAGCACAGATACGCAGTATTTT. This codes for CASSWTGLSTDTQYF.

This clonotype appeared a few times. The chain employs TRBV20-1 and TRBJ1-1; maybe TRBD1 (6 bases). This CDR3 region has 14 residues. The V gene's germline CDR1 is DFQATT and CDR2 SNEGSKA (reference sequence). The V end was cut by 3 bases, the J end by 0 bases, with 11 bases between. CDR3 nucleotide sequence: TGCAGTGCTAGGGCAGGGGCGATGAACACTGAAGCTTTCTTT. Its translation: CSARAGAMNTEAFF.

This clonotype was recorded at least ten times. The genes are TRBV6-2 or TRBV6-3 and TRBJ2-1; 11 nucleotides agree with TRBD1. Trimming took 2 bases from V and 7 from J; bases not matched to a gene: 10. This CDR3 has 17 amino acids. Germline assignment: CDR1 MNHEY and CDR2 SVGEGT. The CDR3, as DNA: TGTGCCAGCAGTTACCGCGGACAGGGGGCTTTGTTTAATGAGCAGTTCTTC. It yields the protein CASSYRGQGALFNEQFF.

This clonotype was seen more than once but under ten times. This chain links TRBV20-1 with TRBJ2-1, with 10 bases identical to TRBD2. V dropped 3 bases and J dropped 3; count of bases not matched to a gene: 5. The CDR3 is 15 amino acids. CDR1 is DFQATT and CDR2 is SNEGSKA in the germline V gene (reference sequence). CDR3 residues: CSARGSGRGYNEQFF. The CDR3 DNA reads as TGCAGTGCTAGGGGGAGCGGGAGGGGCTACAATGAGCAGTTCTTC.

This clonotype was picked up many times. V and J are TRBV5-1 and TRBJ2-5; D is possibly TRBD2 (5 bases). V was trimmed by 4 bases and J by 2 bases, leaving 15 bases between them. The CDR3 totals 15 residues. Germline V lookup: CDR1 SGHRS, CDR2 YFSETQ. In DNA, the CDR3 is TGCGCCAGCAGCCAGACACTTGGGAGACAAGAGACCCAGTACTTC. This codes for CASSQTLGRQETQYF.

This clonotype came up a few times. The chain couples TRBV7-2 to TRBJ2-3, with 7 bases fitting TRBD2. The CDR3 consists of 16 residues. CDR1 is SGHTA and CDR2 is FQGNSA in the germline V gene. J gave up 3 bases and V 5 bases, and 11 bases lay outside the gene matches. Here the CDR3 reads CASSPTAWGGTDTQYF. CDR3 coding DNA: TGTGCCAGCAGCCCAACAGCTTGGGGAGGGACAGATACGCAGTATTTT.

This clonotype turned up a few times. This chain's CDR3 is CASRGIGSYEQYF. The CDR3 DNA sequence: TGTGCCAGCAGGGGGATCGGCTCCTACGAGCAGTACTTC. The chain links TRBV7-2 to TRBJ2-7; no definite D call. Germline CDR1 SGHTA, CDR2 FQGNSA. This CDR3 spans 13 amino acids. The V gene lost 6 bases and the J gene lost 0 bases, with 9 bases spanning the gap.